This T cell receptor (beta chain) emerged from a study of blood T cell repertoires in COVID-19. Study-wide background: Nucleic acid was either cDNA or gDNA, and it came from T cells, B-cell-depleted T cells, or PBMCs.

Sequenced by immunoSEQ multiplex PCR; TCRdb stores in-frame clones only, minus some. The repertoire includes about 140,000 clones, around 84% of them detected once, and about 8% sits in the top ten. V shed 0 bases and J shed 0 bases, with 9 bases lying between them. Germline assignment: CDR1 SGHKS and CDR2 YYEKEE (reference sequence). CDR3 size: 16 residues. This clone was counted a single time. Specimen: peripheral blood. The V and J genes are TRBV5-5 and TRBJ2-2; D might be TRBD2 (6 bases). This TCR was recovered from a woman aged 55-70 years with acute or convalescent COVID-19. This chain's CDR3 is CASSLAVAANTGELFF. The CDR3 coding sequence is TGTGCCAGCAGCTTGGCGGTAGCGGCGAACACCGGGGAGCTGTTTTTT. The whole variable domain, remainder taken from reference TRBV5-5 and TRBJ2-2, is DAGVTQSPTHLIKTRGQQVTLRCSPISGHKSVSWYQQVLGQGPQFIFQYYEKEERGRGNFPDRFSARQFPNYSSELNVNALLLGDSALYLCASSLAVAANTGELFFGEGSRLTVL.